The 20 T cell receptor beta chains below were found in one sample sequenced in a study of cytotoxic CD8 clonotypes in ibrutinib-treated CLL. Profiled with immunoSEQ multiplex PCR; TCRdb holds only in-frame clones, not every one. The table has fewer than 400,000 clones, roughly 71% seen once. The source material was PBMCs, sampled after 36 months of ibrutinib treatment. These receptors originate from a human donor with chronic lymphocytic leukemia.

The chain is built from TRBV19 and TRBJ1-1; D call uncertain. V shed 3 bases and J shed 8 bases, with 13 bases lying between them. This CDR3 comprises 13 residues. The germline V gene encodes CDR1 LNHDA and CDR2 SQIVND (reference sequence). This chain's CDR3 is CASSIIDRYEAFF. The CDR3 nucleotides are TGTGCCAGTAGTATTATCGATCGGTACGAAGCTTTCTTT.

This chain uses TRBV7-9 with TRBJ2-1; D uncertain. V was trimmed by 5 bases and J by 10 bases, leaving 9 bases between them. The CDR3 covers 11 residues. Germline V lookup: CDR1 SEHNR, CDR2 FQNEAQ (reference sequence). Here the CDR3 reads CASSPRREQFF. The CDR3 DNA reads as TGTGCCAGCAGCCCCCGTAGAGAGCAGTTCTTC.

V is TRBV9 and J is TRBJ2-7; D possibly corresponds to TRBD1 (5 bases). The CDR3 extends over 12 amino acids. Germline V gene data show CDR1 as SGDLS and CDR2 as YYNGEE. V was cut by 3 bases and J by 6 bases, with 10 bases left in between. For the CDR3, the DNA is TGTGCCAGCAGCGCTAGGGGTGGCGAGCAGTACTTC. Residues: CASSARGGEQYF. Looking up the rest from reference TRBV9 and TRBJ2-7 gives the full variable domain: DSGVTQTPKHLITATGQRVTLRCSPRSGDLSVYWYQQSLDQGLQFLIQYYNGEERAKGNILERFSAQQFPDLHSELNLSSLELGDSALYFCASSARGGEQYFGPGTRLTVT.

V gene TRBV9 combines with J gene TRBJ2-2, with TRBD2 matching 8 bases. Germline V gene data show CDR1 as SGDLS and CDR2 as YYNGEE. The CDR3 runs to 18 residues. The J segment lost 1 base and the V segment lost 4 bases, leaving 12 bases of the junction unmatched. The CDR3 DNA sequence: TGTGCCAGCAGCAAGCACATGTGGACTAGCTTGAACACCGGGGAGCTGTTTTTT. Encoded protein: CASSKHMWTSLNTGELFF. The full variable domain, rest sourced from reference TRBV9 and TRBJ2-2, is DSGVTQTPKHLITATGQRVTLRCSPRSGDLSVYWYQQSLDQGLQFLIQYYNGEERAKGNILERFSAQQFPDLHSELNLSSLELGDSALYFCASSKHMWTSLNTGELFFGEGSRLTVL.

This chain joins TRBV5-6 and TRBJ2-7, with D perhaps matching TRBD1 or TRBD2 (6 bases each). From germline, CDR1 is SGHDT and CDR2 YYEEEE. V lost 4 bases to trimming and J lost 2 bases, with 25 bases between them. This CDR3 has 18 residues. The CDR3 DNA sequence: TGTGCCAGCAGCCCGATCTGGGGGGCAGTAGATTCTCCCTACGAGCAGTACTTC. Its translation is CASSPIWGAVDSPYEQYF. The complete variable domain, with remaining parts taken from reference TRBV5-6 and TRBJ2-7, reads DAGVTQSPTHLIKTRGQQVTLRCSPKSGHDTVSWYQQALGQGPQFIFQYYEEEERQRGNFPDRFSGHQFPNYSSELNVNALLLGDSALYLCASSPIWGAVDSPYEQYFGPGTRLTVT.

This clone was seen only once. The chain links TRBV29-1 to TRBJ2-2; 9 positions match TRBD1. CDR3 length equals 15 residues. CDR1 is SQVTM, CDR2 ANQGSEA, per germline. The V segment lost 4 bases and the J segment 6 bases; nucleotides outside the gene matches: 9. The CDR3, as DNA: TGCAGCGTTGTCCCGGACAGGGGCCATCCCGGGGAGCTGTTTTTT. Translated: CSVVPDRGHPGELFF.

This clone has more than one count but fewer than ten. The chain employs TRBV7-2 and TRBJ2-1; D is unclear. The CDR3 consists of 15 residues. V lost 1 base and J 3 bases, leaving 10 bases between the germline ends. Germline V gene sequence: CDR1 SGHTA, CDR2 FQGNSA. The CDR3 DNA is TGTGCCAGCAGCTTAGGACCCGGCGGCTACAATGAGCAGTTCTTC. Amino acids: CASSLGPGGYNEQFF.

J is TRBJ2-7 and V is TRBV7-2; D is undetermined. This CDR3 is built from 13 residues. The V end lost 5 bases, the J end lost 0 bases, and 8 bases lay between the germline ends. CDR1 SGHTA and CDR2 FQGNSA come from the germline V gene. CDR3 sequence (DNA): TGTGCCAGCAGCAGAGACTTCTCCTACGAGCAGTACTTC. Its translation is CASSRDFSYEQYF. Together with reference TRBV7-2 and TRBJ2-7, the CDR3 gives the full variable domain: GAGVSQSPSNKVTEKGKDVELRCDPISGHTALYWYRQSLGQGLEFLIYFQGNSAPDKSGLPSDRFSAERTGGSVSTLTIQRTQQEDSAVYLCASSRDFSYEQYFGPGTRLTVT.

The chain employs TRBV11-2 and TRBJ2-5; 8 bases align to TRBD1. The CDR3 is made up of 17 amino acids. Germline trimming cut 5 bases from V and 1 base from J; bases unmatched to any gene: 12. Per germline, CDR1 SGHAT and CDR2 FQNNGV. The CDR3 region has the DNA TGTGCCAGCAGCCCCTGGACAGGGTTTGGGATCCAAGAGACCCAGTACTTC. Protein: CASSPWTGFGIQETQYF.

The chain is built from TRBV7-2 and TRBJ2-7; no clear D gene. The germline V gene has CDR1 SGHTA and CDR2 FQGNSA. The CDR3 runs 14 residues. The V end lost 0 bases, the J end lost 4 bases, and 10 bases lay between the germline ends. CDR3 loop: CASSLAQLAYEQYF. CDR3 sequence (DNA): TGTGCCAGCAGCTTAGCTCAGCTTGCGTACGAGCAGTACTTC.

This clone was picked up a small number of times. The CDR3 sequence is CASSFSLVNTEAFF. DNA of the CDR3: TGTGCCAGCAGCTTTTCTTTGGTGAACACTGAAGCTTTCTTT. V gene TRBV7-2 combines with J gene TRBJ1-1; D ambiguous. Looked up from germline, CDR1 is SGHTA and CDR2 is FQGNSA. The CDR3 is 14 residues long. The V end lost 3 bases, the J end lost 0 bases, and 8 bases lay between the germline ends.

This chain joins TRBV6-6 and TRBJ2-2; D may be TRBD1 (5 bases). Germline V lookup: CDR1 MNHNY, CDR2 SVGAGI (reference sequence). The CDR3 loop spans 14 amino acids. V was pared by 6 bases and J by 4 bases, with 12 bases between. DNA of the CDR3: TGTGCCAGCAGCCCAACAGGTACCACCGGGGAGCTGTTTTTT. Protein: CASSPTGTTGELFF.

V and J are TRBV7-9 and TRBJ1-6; no firm D call. The CDR3 is 15 residues long. CDR1 is SEHNR, CDR2 FQNEAQ, per germline (reference sequence). V dropped 3 bases and J dropped 9 bases, with 15 bases sitting between them. CDR3 loop: CASSFSGSRGSPLHF. CDR3 DNA sequence: TGTGCCAGCAGCTTTAGCGGCAGTCGGGGTTCACCCCTCCACTTT.

This clone was seen a few times. This chain connects TRBV5-1 to TRBJ2-3, with TRBD2 as a possible D gene (5 bases). Germline CDR1 SGHRS, CDR2 YFSETQ. V lost 0 bases, J lost 8 bases, and 7 bases lay in between. The CDR3 has 12 residues. In DNA, the CDR3 is TGCGCCAGCAGCTTGGCCGAGGGTACGCAGTATTTT. Amino acids: CASSLAEGTQYF.

Here the CDR3 DNA reads TGTGCCAGCAGTATCGTCTACAGCTCCTACAATGAGCAGTTCTTC. It is translated as CASSIVYSSYNEQFF. The J gene is TRBJ2-1, the V gene TRBV2; D gene unclear. Germline V gene sequence: CDR1 SNHLY, CDR2 FYNNEI. The V gene lost 5 bases and the J gene lost 0 bases, with 11 bases spanning the gap. The CDR3 runs 15 residues.

The genes are TRBV6-5 and TRBJ1-5; D remains ambiguous. This CDR3 has 15 amino acids. Per the germline V gene, CDR1 is MNHEY and CDR2 is SVGAGI. The V and J ends lost 2 bases and 0 bases respectively, with 8 bases between them. DNA for the CDR3: TGTGCCAGCAGTTACCTTCAGTATAGCAATCAGCCCCAGCATTTT. Protein: CASSYLQYSNQPQHF.

This clone has only one observation. This sequence joins TRBV6-1 and TRBJ2-3, with 7 bases lining up with TRBD1. The CDR3 is made up of 14 amino acids. Looked up from germline, CDR1 is MNHNS and CDR2 is SASEGT. Trimming cost V 7 bases and J 1 base; bases outside gene matches: 5. In DNA, the CDR3 is TGTGCCAGCAACAGGGGTTGGGGCACAGATACGCAGTATTTT. This encodes CASNRGWGTDTQYF.

This sequence joins TRBV4-2 and TRBJ1-2; D may be TRBD1 (6 bases). The CDR3 loop spans 14 amino acids. The V end was cut by 1 base, the J end by 5 bases, with 11 bases between. From germline, CDR1 is LGHNA and CDR2 YNFKEQ. The CDR3 DNA is TGTGCCAGCAGCCAAGGTTGGACAGTATATGGCTACACCTTC. Translated: CASSQGWTVYGYTF.

This chain uses TRBV7-6 with TRBJ1-2; 8 bases are a match to TRBD1. The length of the CDR3 is 14 residues. From germline, CDR1 is SGHVS and CDR2 FNYEAQ. The V gene end was trimmed by 4 bases and the J gene end by 4 bases; junction bases not matched to a gene: 5. The DNA of the CDR3 is TGTGCCAGCAGCTCCGGACAGGGAGGCTATGGCTACACCTTC. This gives the protein CASSSGQGGYGYTF.

The chain is built from TRBV7-2 and TRBJ2-5; no clear D gene. This CDR3 spans 13 amino acids. Trimming cost V 1 base and J 0 bases, with 3 bases left between them. Germline loops: CDR1 SGHTA, CDR2 FQGNSA. CDR3 protein: CASSLENQETQYF. CDR3 DNA: TGTGCCAGCAGCTTAGAGAACCAAGAGACCCAGTACTTC.